The clone carrying this TCR beta chain turned up a few times. Its antigen remains unknown. These data originate in a study of cytomegalovirus exposure and HLA in healthy donors. Study observations and caveats: In an earlier analysis, most TCR beta V segments were productive about 87% or about 30% of the time.

The primer mix had 60 Vbeta and 13 Jbeta primers. Sequenced by immunoSEQ multiplex PCR; TCRdb stores in-frame clones only, minus some. In the table there are some 140,000 clones, 73% of which are singletons. The CDR3 loop spans 12 amino acids. CDR1 is MNHEY and CDR2 is SVGAGI in the germline V gene. Trimming stripped 5 bases from V and 10 bases from J, with 14 bases between. Each of the donors was a healthy bone marrow donor. This TCR was recovered from a woman aged 40 to 50 in good health and CMV-seronegative. The sequenced material came from PBMCs. V usage is TRBV6-5 and J usage is TRBJ1-1; D may be TRBD1 (5 bases). CDR3 bases: TGTGCCAGCAGTGCATTATGGGGGGTAGCTTTCTTT. Its protein product is CASSALWGVAFF.